A selection of T cell receptor beta chains follows, all from one sample in a study of T cell responses to AZD1222 COVID-19 vaccine. Profiling relied on immunoSEQ multiplex PCR, and the TCRdb table lists in-frame clones only, not all of them. Of 130,000 to 150,000 clones in the sample, roughly 88% were seen once. Sequenced material: peripheral blood, taken 28 days after the second AZD1222 dose. These receptors all stem from an adult who received the AZD1222 COVID-19 vaccine. Each CDR3 is given with its conserved first and last residue. D genes are given only for firm matches. Where a row states a size, it is once, few, many or the class of an expanded clone; other rows omit it.

CDR3 length	D gene	V gene	J gene	clone size	CDR3 DNA	CDR3 protein
15	NA	TRBV5-1	TRBJ1-3	NA	TGCGCCAGCAGCTTCCAGGGGAGCTCTGGAAACACCATATATTTT	CASSFQGSSGNTIYF
16	NA	TRBV7-8	TRBJ2-1	NA	TGTGCCAGCACACGAGGTGGGGCTGGATACTACAATGAGCAGTTCTTC	CASTRGGAGYYNEQFF
14	NA	TRBV5-1	TRBJ2-3	NA	TGCGCCAGCAGCTTGGCCGAGAGAACAGATACGCAGTATTTT	CASSLAERTDTQYF
15	NA	TRBV7-9	TRBJ2-5	NA	TGTGCCAGCAGCTTAGAGGCGGTATCCGTCGAGACCCAGTACTTC	CASSLEAVSVETQYF
17	TRBD1	TRBV14	TRBJ2-1	NA	TGTGCCAGCAGCCACCTGGCGACAGGGTTGGGCTACAATGAGCAGTTCTTC	CASSHLATGLGYNEQFF
15	NA	TRBV6-5	TRBJ1-1	NA	TGTGCCAGCAGTTATAATGGGGACGACCGGACTGAAGCTTTCTTT	CASSYNGDDRTEAFF
14	NA	TRBV2	TRBJ1-6	NA	TGTGCCAGCAGCCGGGACTCGGATAATTCACCCCTCCACTTT	CASSRDSDNSPLHF
17	NA	TRBV21-1	TRBJ1-3	NA	TGTGCCAGCAGCAAAGTCCGACAGGGAAACAATGGAAACACCATATATTTT	CASSKVRQGNNGNTIYF
12	NA	TRBV7-6	TRBJ2-7	NA	TGTGCCAGCATATCCGATGTTGGGGAGCAGTACTTC	CASISDVGEQYF
14	NA	TRBV5-1	TRBJ1-5	NA	TGCGCCAGCAGCAATGGTGGGGAGAATCAGCCCCAGCATTTT	CASSNGGENQPQHF
13	TRBD1	TRBV6-5	TRBJ1-1	NA	TGTGCCACCGAAGAATCGACAGGGGTAAGGGCTTTCTTT	CATEESTGVRAFF
13	NA	TRBV5-4	TRBJ1-5	once	TGTGCCAGCAGCTCTTTCGGGACCCAGCCCCAGCATTTT	CASSSFGTQPQHF
16	TRBD1	TRBV5-5	TRBJ2-7	NA	TGTGCCAGCAGCTTGGGGGCGGGACAGGCTTCCTACGAGCAGTACTTC	CASSLGAGQASYEQYF
13	NA	TRBV2	TRBJ1-1	many	TGTGCCAGCGAGCTCACCGGGAACACTGAAGCTTTCTTT	CASELTGNTEAFF
13	NA	TRBV21-1	TRBJ1-2	NA	TGTGCCAGCAGCCCCCAGTCGGGCTATGGCTACACCTTC	CASSPQSGYGYTF
15	NA	TRBV5-5	TRBJ2-5	NA	TGTGCCAGCAGCTTGTATCGGGGCAGGGAAGAGACCCAGTACTTC	CASSLYRGREETQYF
15	TRBD2	TRBV7-3	TRBJ2-3	NA	TGTGCCAGCAGCGTGACTAGCGGGAATGGAGATACGCAGTATTTT	CASSVTSGNGDTQYF
13	NA	TRBV9	TRBJ2-3	NA	TGTGCCAGCAGCGTCACAGGGCTAGATACGCAGTATTTT	CASSVTGLDTQYF
11	NA	TRBV5-1	TRBJ2-7	NA	TGCGCCAGCAGCTGGGGTTACGAGCAGTACTTC	CASSWGYEQYF
15	TRBD2	TRBV4-1	TRBJ2-2	NA	TGCGCCAGCAGACTGACTAGCGGGAGGGCCGGGGAGCTGTTTTTT	CASRLTSGRAGELFF
15	NA	TRBV5-4	TRBJ2-7	NA	TGTGCCAGCAGCTTCCAAAACAGGGATCCCTACGAGCAGTACTTC	CASSFQNRDPYEQYF
17	NA	TRBV11-2	TRBJ2-6	NA	TGTGCCAGCAGCTTAATGGGACAACTCTCTGGGGCCAACGTCCTGACTTTC	CASSLMGQLSGANVLTF
17	TRBD1	TRBV27	TRBJ2-7	NA	TGTGCCAGCAGTAGCCCTTCCCGGACAGGGCCGGGGTGGGAGCAGTACTTC	CASSSPSRTGPGWEQYF
14	TRBD1	TRBV2	TRBJ1-2	NA	TGTGCCAGCAGCCGGGACAGAGTTAACTATGGCTACACCTTC	CASSRDRVNYGYTF
16	TRBD1	TRBV28	TRBJ2-3	NA	TGTGCCAGCAACCTCGCAGGGGGATTGGGCACAGATACGCAGTATTTT	CASNLAGGLGTDTQYF
14	NA	TRBV18	TRBJ1-1	NA	TGTGCCAGCTCAGCGAACAGGACCAGCACTGAAGCTTTCTTT	CASSANRTSTEAFF
14	NA	TRBV7-3	TRBJ2-7	NA	TGTGCCAGCAGCCCAGAGGCCTCATCCTACGAGCAGTACTTC	CASSPEASSYEQYF
12	NA	TRBV27	TRBJ2-2	NA	TGTGCCACCTCGCGGAACACCGGGGAGCTGTTTTTT	CATSRNTGELFF
15	TRBD1	TRBV7-9	TRBJ1-2	NA	TGTGCCAGCAGCTTAGACAGGGGGGCTAACTATGGCTACACCTTC	CASSLDRGANYGYTF
13	NA	TRBV7-9	TRBJ2-2	NA	TGTGCCAGCAGCACAAGCTGGGCCGGGGAGCTGTTTTTT	CASSTSWAGELFF
14	NA	TRBV6-5	TRBJ1-2	NA	TGTGCCAGCAGTTACCGCCCGAGGGGGTATGGCTACACCTTC	CASSYRPRGYGYTF
15	NA	TRBV20-1	TRBJ2-2	NA	TGCAGTGCTAGTGGCGGGGTCCGGGACACCGGGGAGCTGTTTTTT	CSASGGVRDTGELFF
15	NA	TRBV7-8	TRBJ2-1	NA	TGTGCCAGCAGTTACGGACCGGGCCTCGACAATGAGCAGTTCTTC	CASSYGPGLDNEQFF
16	TRBD1	TRBV7-2	TRBJ2-7	NA	TGTGCCAGCAGCTCCCGTTGGACAGGGGAACGGTACGAGCAGTACTTC	CASSSRWTGERYEQYF
15	TRBD1	TRBV11-2	TRBJ2-7	NA	TGTGCCAGCAGCTTGTCGGGACAGGCAGCCTACGAGCAGTACTTC	CASSLSGQAAYEQYF
15	TRBD2	TRBV5-1	TRBJ2-3	NA	TGCGCCAGCAGGTTCTTGCGCGGGGGGGCAGATACGCAGTATTTT	CASRFLRGGADTQYF
15	TRBD1	TRBV2	TRBJ1-2	NA	TGTGCCAGCAGCGAAGAAGGGACAGGAGGCTGGGGCTACACCTTC	CASSEEGTGGWGYTF
13	NA	TRBV18	TRBJ2-5	NA	TGTGCCAGCTCACTTGGGCAGCAAGAGACCCAGTACTTC	CASSLGQQETQYF
14	TRBD2	TRBV29-1	TRBJ2-1	NA	TGCAGCGTCGGGGGAGCGGGAGTGGTCAATGAGCAGTTCTTC	CSVGGAGVVNEQFF
14	NA	TRBV9	TRBJ1-1	NA	TGTGCCAGCAGCCCTACGTGGGGAAGTACTGAAGCTTTCTTT	CASSPTWGSTEAFF
15	NA	TRBV27	TRBJ2-7	NA	TGTGCCAGCAGTTTAAAGACCGTACCCACCTACGAGCAGTACTTC	CASSLKTVPTYEQYF
15	NA	TRBV5-1	TRBJ1-2	once	TGCGCCAGCAGCTCCCCCGAGCAGACTTTTTATGGCTACACCTTC	CASSSPEQTFYGYTF